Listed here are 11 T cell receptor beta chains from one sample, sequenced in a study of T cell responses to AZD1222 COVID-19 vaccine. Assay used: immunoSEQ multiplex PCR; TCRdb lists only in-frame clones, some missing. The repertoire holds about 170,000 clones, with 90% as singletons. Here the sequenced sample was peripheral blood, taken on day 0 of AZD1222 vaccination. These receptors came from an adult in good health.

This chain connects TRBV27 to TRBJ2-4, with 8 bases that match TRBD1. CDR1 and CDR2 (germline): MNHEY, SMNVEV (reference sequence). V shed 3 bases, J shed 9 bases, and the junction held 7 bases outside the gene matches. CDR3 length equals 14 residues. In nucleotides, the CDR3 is TGTGCCAGCAGTTTCGGGCAGGGGGCCACCATTCAGTACTTC. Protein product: CASSFGQGATIQYF.

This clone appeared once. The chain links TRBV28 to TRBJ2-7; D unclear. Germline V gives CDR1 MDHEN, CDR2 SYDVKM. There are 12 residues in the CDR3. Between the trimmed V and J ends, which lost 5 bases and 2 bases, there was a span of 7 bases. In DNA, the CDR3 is TGTGCCAGCAGTCTCCGTACCTACGAGCAGTACTTC. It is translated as CASSLRTYEQYF.

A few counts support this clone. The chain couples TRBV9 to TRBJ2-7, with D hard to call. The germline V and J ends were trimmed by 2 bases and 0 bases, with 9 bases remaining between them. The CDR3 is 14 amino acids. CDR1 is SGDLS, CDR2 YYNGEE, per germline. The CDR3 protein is CASSVLGASYEQYF. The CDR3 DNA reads TGTGCCAGCAGCGTCCTAGGAGCCTCCTACGAGCAGTACTTC.

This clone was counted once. CDR3 protein: CASSSLLSNQPQHF. CDR3 nucleotide sequence: TGTGCCAGCAGCTCACTACTTAGCAATCAGCCCCAGCATTTT. The chain recombines TRBV11-2 with TRBJ1-5; D is unclear. Trimming cost V 4 bases and J 0 bases, with 7 bases left between them. The CDR3 has 14 residues. CDR1 and CDR2 from the germline V gene are SGHAT and FQNNGV.

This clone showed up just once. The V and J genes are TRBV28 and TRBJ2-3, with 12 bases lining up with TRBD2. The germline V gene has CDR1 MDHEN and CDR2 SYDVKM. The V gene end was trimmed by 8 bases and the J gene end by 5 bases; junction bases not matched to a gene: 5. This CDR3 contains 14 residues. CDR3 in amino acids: CASDLAGGIDTQYF. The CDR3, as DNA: TGTGCCAGCGACCTAGCGGGGGGGATAGATACGCAGTATTTT.

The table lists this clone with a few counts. CDR3 sequence: CASSLAQGGGNEQFF. The CDR3 region has the DNA TGCGCCAGCAGCTTGGCACAGGGTGGGGGCAATGAGCAGTTCTTC. The chain couples TRBV5-1 to TRBJ2-1; D perhaps matches TRBD1 (6 bases). The CDR3 sequence is 15 residues long. Germline-derived CDR1 and CDR2 are SGHRS and YFSETQ. The V and J ends lost 0 bases and 6 bases respectively, with 13 bases between them.

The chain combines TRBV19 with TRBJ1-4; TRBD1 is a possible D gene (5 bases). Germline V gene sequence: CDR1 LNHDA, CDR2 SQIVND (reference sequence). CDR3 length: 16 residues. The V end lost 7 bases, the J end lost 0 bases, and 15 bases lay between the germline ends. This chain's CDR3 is CASTPLGVPTNEKLFF. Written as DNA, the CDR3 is TGTGCCAGTACCCCGTTGGGGGTCCCAACTAATGAAAAACTGTTTTTT. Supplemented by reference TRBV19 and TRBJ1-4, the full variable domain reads DGGITQSPKYLFRKEGQNVTLSCEQNLNHDAMYWYRQDPGQGLRLIYYSQIVNDFQKGDIAEGYSVSREKKESFPLTVTSAQKNPTAFYLCASTPLGVPTNEKLFFGSGTQLSVL.

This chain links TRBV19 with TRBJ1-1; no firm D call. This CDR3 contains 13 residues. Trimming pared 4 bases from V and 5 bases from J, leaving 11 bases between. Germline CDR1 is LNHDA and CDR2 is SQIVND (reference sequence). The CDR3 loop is CASSKRERTEAFF. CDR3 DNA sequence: TGTGCCAGTAGTAAAAGAGAACGTACTGAAGCTTTCTTT.

Here the CDR3 reads CASSQQGAAYGYTF. The CDR3 DNA follows: TGCGCCAGCAGCCAGCAGGGAGCCGCCTATGGCTACACCTTC. This rearrangement joins TRBV4-3 to TRBJ1-2; the D gene is possibly TRBD1 (5 bases). Germline values: CDR1 LGHNA, CDR2 YSLEER. The V end was cut by 3 bases, the J end by 4 bases, with 12 bases between. The CDR3 has 14 residues.

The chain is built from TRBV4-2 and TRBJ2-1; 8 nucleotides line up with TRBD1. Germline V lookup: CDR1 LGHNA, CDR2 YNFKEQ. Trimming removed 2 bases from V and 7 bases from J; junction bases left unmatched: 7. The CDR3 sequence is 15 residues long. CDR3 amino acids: CASSQSDRDDNEQFF. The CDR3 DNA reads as TGTGCCAGCAGCCAATCGGACAGGGATGATAATGAGCAGTTCTTC.

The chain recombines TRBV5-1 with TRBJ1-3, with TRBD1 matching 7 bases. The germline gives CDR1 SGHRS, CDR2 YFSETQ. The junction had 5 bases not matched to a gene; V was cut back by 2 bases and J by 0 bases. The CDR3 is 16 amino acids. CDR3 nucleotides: TGCGCCAGCAGCTTATCGACAGGGATCTCTGGAAACACCATATATTTT. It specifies CASSLSTGISGNTIYF.